Given below is one TCR beta chain in context. Antigen specificity is unknown. This sample is part of a study of shared clonotypes between healthy human individuals. About the research overall: Per donor, CD8 memory used one plate, CD8 naive used two, CD4 memory used three and CD4 naive used three. Study outcomes and limitations: It was the non-shared clonotypes that had lower generation probabilities than clonotypes shared by all four donors. In general, naive subsets displayed greater estimated richness than memory subsets did.

In the original processing: From ImmunoSEQ came sequences covering only the junction and carrying no quality scores, so filtering differed. Repertoires were generated with immunoSEQ multiplex PCR, while TCRdb's copy carries only in-frame clones and drops some. V, J and clone size are those of that table, while D and trimming were read from the DNA. Here the sample spans around 700,000 clones, less than 85% being singletons. Per the germline V gene, CDR1 is SEHNR and CDR2 is FQNEAQ (reference sequence). The CDR3 is 14 residues long. Trimming took 1 base from V and 7 from J, leaving 11 bases between them.

The rearrangement links TRBV7-9 to TRBJ2-1; maybe TRBD2 (5 bases). The sample comprised memory CD4+ T cells sorted from blood. As to subset: CD45RA-negative fraction. The origin of this receptor is a woman aged 30 to 39 in good health. The CDR3 loop is CASSLDVLDNEQFF. Here the CDR3 DNA reads TGTGCCAGCAGCTTAGATGTACTAGATAATGAGCAGTTCTTC. The full variable domain, rest sourced from reference TRBV7-9 and TRBJ2-1, is DTGVSQNPRHKITKRGQNVTFRCDPISEHNRLYWYRQTLGQGPEFLTYFQNEAQLEKSRLLSDRFSAERPKGSFSTLEIQRTEQGDSAMYLCASSLDVLDNEQFFGPGTRLTVL.